This T cell receptor beta chain is drawn from a study of blood T cells in healthy people across ages. The CDR3 consists of 17 residues. The V gene's germline CDR1 is SGHVS and CDR2 FNYEAQ. Trimming stripped 0 bases from V and 3 bases from J, with 15 bases between. Using a J-beta primer mix together with a sample-barcoded 5' primer, a second PCR was run for roughly 6 to 12 cycles. Each CDR3 protein gets one entry after TCRdb re-called the 5' RACE reads with MiXCR. Of about 770,000 distinct CDR3 sequences detected, around 42% appear once; the ten largest clones hold 15% to 25%. The rearrangement uses TRBV7-6 and TRBJ2-1; D possibly corresponds to TRBD2 (5 bases). The sequenced sample consisted of blood. The TCR originated in a man aged 60 to 69 in good health. CDR3 protein: CASSLAREGGYYNEQFF. As DNA, the CDR3 is TGTGCCAGCAGCTTAGCGAGAGAGGGTGGCTACTACAATGAGCAGTTCTTC. The full variable domain, rest sourced from reference TRBV7-6 and TRBJ2-1, is GAGVSQSPRYKVTKRGQDVALRCDPISGHVSLYWYRQALGQGPEFLTYFNYEAQQDKSGLPNDRFSAERPEGSISTLTIQRTEQRDSAMYRCASSLAREGGYYNEQFFGPGTRLTVL.